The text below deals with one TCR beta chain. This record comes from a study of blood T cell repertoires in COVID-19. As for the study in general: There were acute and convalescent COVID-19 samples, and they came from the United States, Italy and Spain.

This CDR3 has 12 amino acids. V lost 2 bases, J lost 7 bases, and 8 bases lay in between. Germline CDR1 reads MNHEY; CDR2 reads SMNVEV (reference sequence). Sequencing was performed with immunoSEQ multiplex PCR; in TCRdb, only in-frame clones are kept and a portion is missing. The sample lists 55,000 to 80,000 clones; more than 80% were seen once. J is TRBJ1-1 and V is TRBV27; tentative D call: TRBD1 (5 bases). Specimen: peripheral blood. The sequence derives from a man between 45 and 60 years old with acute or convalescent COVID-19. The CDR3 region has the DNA TGTGCCAGCAGTTTACCGGGACTTGAAGCTTTCTTT. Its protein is CASSLPGLEAFF.